The T cell receptor (beta chain) described here comes from a study of blood T cell repertoires in COVID-19. Study-level information: Material from acute and convalescent COVID-19 was sourced from the United States, Italy and Spain.

J lost 3 bases, V lost 0 bases, and 4 bases had no gene match. The CDR3 length is 17 residues. Germline V gene lookup returns CDR1 LGHDT and CDR2 YNNKEL (reference sequence). As handled by the study authors: Using reference gene primer amplification, nucleated cell counts were estimated. Only in-frame clones appear in the TCRdb table, and some are missing; sequencing was by immunoSEQ multiplex PCR. For V, J and clone size, that table is used; D and trimming come from the DNA. The sample lists around 330,000 clones; about 88% were seen once. This clonotype was obtained from a woman between 40 and 50 years old who had recovered from COVID-19. The sample taken for sequencing was PBMCs or T cells enriched from blood (not recorded which). The gene calls are TRBV3-1 (or the pseudogene TRBV3-2) and TRBJ2-5; TRBD2 agrees at 13 bases. CDR3 residues: CASSQDLGLAGEETQYF. The CDR3 nucleotides are TGTGCCAGCAGCCAAGACCTTGGACTAGCGGGAGAAGAGACCCAGTACTTC.